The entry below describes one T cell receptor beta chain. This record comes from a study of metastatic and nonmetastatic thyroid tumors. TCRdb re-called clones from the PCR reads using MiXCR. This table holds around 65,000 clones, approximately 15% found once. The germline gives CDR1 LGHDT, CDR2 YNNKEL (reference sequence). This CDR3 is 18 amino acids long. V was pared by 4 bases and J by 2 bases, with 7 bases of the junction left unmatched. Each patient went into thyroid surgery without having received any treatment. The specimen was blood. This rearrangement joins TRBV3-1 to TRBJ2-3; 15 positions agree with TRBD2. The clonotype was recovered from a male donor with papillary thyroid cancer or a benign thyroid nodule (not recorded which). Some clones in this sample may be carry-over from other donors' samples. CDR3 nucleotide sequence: TGTGCCAGCAGCCGGACTAGCGGGAGGGAGGGTGTCACAGATACGCAGTATTTT. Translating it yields CASSRTSGREGVTDTQYF.